The 21 T cell receptor beta chains reported below all come from one sample, sequenced in a study of T cells in Graves' hyperthyroidism and ophthalmopathy. Amplification of TCR beta CDR3 regions was performed using RNA transcripts as template. Carried out on the TCR CDR3, a first-round RT-PCR used the HTBI primer set. TCRdb passed the multiplex PCR reads through MiXCR, listing each CDR3 protein once. The repertoire consists of almost 600,000 distinct CDR3 sequences, with about 14% occurring once and the leading ten covering 5.8%. Sequencing input: blood. The receptors here all came from a woman in her 30s with Graves' hyperthyroidism that later progressed to Graves' ophthalmopathy.

This clonotype showed up many times. The chain carries TRBV11-2 and TRBJ2-7; weak D call: TRBD2 (5 bases). V lost 5 bases and J lost 3, with 11 bases in between. Germline values: CDR1 SGHAT, CDR2 FQNNGV. The length of the CDR3 is 13 residues. The CDR3 sequence is CASSGRTNYEQYF. The CDR3 DNA sequence: TGTGCCAGCAGCGGGAGAACCAACTACGAGCAGTACTTC. The whole variable domain, remainder taken from reference TRBV11-2 and TRBJ2-7, is EAGVAQSPRYKIIEKRQSVAFWCNPISGHATLYWYQQILGQGPKLLIQFQNNGVVDDSQLPKDRFSAERLKGVDSTLKIQPAKLEDSAVYLCASSGRTNYEQYFGPGTRLTVT.

This clonotype has ten or more counts. The chain joins TRBV12-3 or TRBV12-4 to TRBJ2-6; no reliable D call. The CDR3 runs 16 residues. V lost 6 bases and J 0 bases, leaving 12 bases between the germline ends. For the CDR3, the DNA is TGTGCCAGCAGACAGCTCGCATCCTCTGGGGCCAACGTCCTGACTTTC. This codes for CASRQLASSGANVLTF.

This clonotype was observed many times. The chain links TRBV4-1 to TRBJ1-1; the D gene is possibly TRBD1 (5 bases). The V end was cut by 0 bases, the J end by 7 bases, with 18 bases between. The CDR3 runs to 16 residues. Germline V gives CDR1 MGHRA, CDR2 YSYEKL. DNA of the CDR3: TGCGCCAGCAGCCAAGATCTAAGGGGCCCCCGTGATGAAGCTTTCTTT. Translating gives CASSQDLRGPRDEAFF.

There are many counts of this clonotype. The rearrangement links TRBV6-1 to TRBJ1-1; D remains unclear. CDR1 and CDR2 from the germline V gene are MNHNS and SASEGT. Trimming removed 8 bases from V and 6 bases from J, with 19 bases in between. The CDR3 covers 14 residues. The CDR3 reads CASGETTRDAEAFF. The DNA for the CDR3 is TGTGCCAGCGGGGAAACAACTCGCGACGCTGAAGCTTTCTTT.

The chain has TRBV30 and TRBJ1-1; D is ambiguous. V lost 3 bases and J 8 bases, leaving 7 bases between the germline ends. Germline CDR1 is GTSNPN and CDR2 is SVGIG (reference sequence). The CDR3 is 10 residues long. In DNA form, the CDR3 reads TGTGCCTGGAGAAATGAGGAAGCTTTCTTT. This gives the protein CAWRNEEAFF.

This clonotype occurred a few times. This chain joins TRBV5-1 and TRBJ1-1; possible D gene TRBD1, 5 bases. The CDR3 sequence is 14 residues long. Germline-derived CDR1 and CDR2 are SGHRS and YFSETQ. V lost 1 base and J 4 bases, leaving 11 bases between the germline ends. Here the CDR3 reads CASSLRGVGTEAFF. The CDR3 DNA is TGCGCCAGCAGCTTGCGGGGGGTGGGCACTGAAGCTTTCTTT. The complete variable domain, with remaining parts taken from reference TRBV5-1 and TRBJ1-1, reads KAGVTQTPRYLIKTRGQQVTLSCSPISGHRSVSWYQQTPGQGLQFLFEYFSETQRNKGNFPGRFSGRQFSNSRSEMNVSTLELGDSALYLCASSLRGVGTEAFFGQGTRLTVV.

The CDR3 DNA is TGTGCCAGCTCACCACCGACAGGGTCGGCCACTGAAGCTTTCTTT. Protein sequence: CASSPPTGSATEAFF. The rearrangement joins TRBV18 to TRBJ1-1; 7 bases fit TRBD1. The germline gives CDR1 KGHSH, CDR2 LQKENI. The J segment lost 4 bases and the V segment lost 0 bases, leaving 5 bases of the junction unmatched. This CDR3 has 15 residues.

The rearrangement links TRBV6-2 or TRBV6-3 to TRBJ2-7; the D gene is possibly TRBD2 (6 bases). The length of the CDR3 is 14 residues. The V end was cut by 2 bases, the J end by 7 bases, with 15 bases between. Germline lookup yields CDR1 MNHEY and CDR2 SVGEGT. CDR3 sequence: CASSYGGKSGEQYF. CDR3 nucleotide sequence: TGTGCCAGCAGTTACGGGGGGAAATCTGGGGAGCAGTACTTC.

The table lists this clonotype with many counts. This sequence joins TRBV24-1 and TRBJ2-5, with 8 bases aligning to TRBD1. V shed 0 bases, J shed 5 bases, and the junction held 4 bases outside the gene matches. The CDR3 totals 15 residues. Per germline, CDR1 KGHDR and CDR2 SFDVKD. The CDR3: CATSDLTGGEETQYF. CDR3 DNA: TGTGCCACCAGTGATTTGACAGGGGGTGAGGAGACCCAGTACTTC.

The V gene is TRBV15, the J gene TRBJ2-1, with 9 bases aligning to TRBD2. The CDR3 extends over 17 amino acids. The trim removed 0 bases at V and 10 bases at J, leaving 13 bases unmatched. Germline V gene lookup returns CDR1 LNHNV and CDR2 YYDKDF (reference sequence). CDR3 DNA: TGTGCCACCAGCAGAGATAGGCCGCGGGAGGGCCTAAAAGAGCAGTTCTTC. It encodes CATSRDRPREGLKEQFF.

This clonotype was seen many times. This chain joins TRBV10-3 and TRBJ1-2; D is possibly TRBD1 (5 bases). Trimming took 0 bases from V and 11 from J, leaving 10 bases between them. The germline V gene has CDR1 ENHRY and CDR2 SYGVKD. The CDR3 is 12 amino acids. CDR3 in amino acids: CAISESGREYTF. CDR3 DNA sequence: TGTGCCATCAGTGAGTCTGGCAGGGAATACACCTTC.

This clonotype was seen at least ten times. The gene calls are TRBV6-1 and TRBJ2-1, with TRBD2 matching 7 bases. Germline V gives CDR1 MNHNS, CDR2 SASEGT. The CDR3 is made up of 15 amino acids. Germline trimming cut 6 bases from V and 4 bases from J; bases unmatched to any gene: 9. CDR3 DNA: TGTGCCAGCAGAACTCTAGCGGAGCTTTACAATGAGCAGTTCTTC. Translating gives CASRTLAELYNEQFF.

This clonotype appeared many times. The chain combines TRBV5-5 with TRBJ2-3; D unclear. Trimming removed 4 bases from V and 6 bases from J, with 15 bases in between. This CDR3 has 14 residues. Germline V CDR1 and CDR2: SGHKS, YYEKEE (reference sequence). The CDR3 here is CASSPNPHDDTQYF. The DNA of the CDR3 is TGTGCCAGCAGCCCCAACCCCCATGACGATACGCAGTATTTT.

This clonotype was seen many times. The chain joins TRBV3-1 to TRBJ2-1, with D perhaps given as TRBD1 or TRBD2 (6 bases each). In germline, CDR1 is LGHDT, CDR2 YNNKEL (reference sequence). This CDR3 has 16 residues. V gave up 1 base and J gave up 6 bases, with 16 bases separating them. The CDR3 spells CASSQGGGGGSNEQFF. In DNA form, the CDR3 reads TGTGCCAGCAGCCAAGGAGGCGGAGGGGGGTCCAATGAGCAGTTCTTC.

The table lists this clonotype with many counts. The chain joins TRBV29-1 to TRBJ2-2; 10 bases line up with TRBD2. The V gene end was trimmed by 1 base and the J gene end by 1 base; junction bases not matched to a gene: 3. Germline loops: CDR1 SQVTM, CDR2 ANQGSEA. The CDR3 loop spans 16 amino acids. Written as DNA, the CDR3 is TGCAGCGTTGAAGGGCGGACTAGCGGGAACACCGGGGAGCTGTTTTTT. Protein sequence: CSVEGRTSGNTGELFF.

This clonotype was recorded many times. The rearrangement joins TRBV12-3 or TRBV12-4 to TRBJ2-7; 7 positions agree with TRBD2. There are 13 residues in the CDR3. V lost 7 bases to trimming and J lost 3 bases; unmatched junction nucleotides: 6. CDR3 DNA: TGTGCCAGCACTCGGGACTATGTCTACGAGCAGTACTTC. Amino acid sequence: CASTRDYVYEQYF.

Comment on this clonotype: A much larger clone lies a single base off, so this may be a read error. The gene calls are TRBV24-1 and TRBJ2-1; 11 bases fit TRBD2. This CDR3 has 13 residues. Germline values: CDR1 KGHDR, CDR2 SFDVKD. The DNA for the CDR3 is TGTGCCACCGGTGACCTGACTAGCGGGAAGCAGTTCTTC. Translated, it gives CATGDLTSGKQFF.

This clonotype was observed many times. The chain recombines TRBV28 with TRBJ1-5, with TRBD1 as a possible D gene (5 bases). This CDR3 has 12 amino acids. Germline assignment: CDR1 MDHEN and CDR2 SYDVKM. The V end was cut by 4 bases, the J end by 9 bases, with 10 bases between. The CDR3 nucleotides are TGTGCCAGCAGTTCGGGGGGGAGGCCCCAGCATTTT. This encodes CASSSGGRPQHF.

The V call is TRBV27, the J call TRBJ2-2; possibly TRBD1 for D (6 bases). From germline, CDR1 is MNHEY and CDR2 SMNVEV (reference sequence). The CDR3 consists of 15 residues. V was shortened by 1 base and J by 5 bases, with 11 bases between the two germline ends. The CDR3 sequence is CASSLYTQGTGELFF. CDR3 DNA: TGTGCCAGCAGTTTATACACGCAGGGGACCGGGGAGCTGTTTTTT.

As for this clonotype: The junction differs from germline at one of its ends, possibly a read error. The J gene is TRBJ2-1, the V gene TRBV9; 12 bases agree with TRBD2. The CDR3 is 15 amino acids. Germline assignment: CDR1 SGDLS and CDR2 YYNGEE. For the CDR3, the DNA is TGTGCCAGCAGCGTAGGACTAGCGGGAGCCAATGGGCAGTTCTTC. Amino acid sequence: CASSVGLAGANGQFF. The full variable domain, in which reference TRBV9 and TRBJ2-1 provide the parts outside the CDR3, is DSGVTQTPKHLITATGQRVTLRCSPRSGDLSVYWYQQSLDQGLQFLIQYYNGEERAKGNILERFSAQQFPDLHSELNLSSLELGDSALYFCASSVGLAGANGQFFGPGTRLTVL.

Remarks on this clonotype: An end of the junction differs from the germline gene, which may be a read error. This chain joins TRBV20-1 and TRBJ1-5, with 8 bases matching TRBD1. The germline V gene encodes CDR1 DFQATT and CDR2 SNEGSKA (reference sequence). The CDR3 consists of 13 residues. Here the CDR3 reads CSARTGVIQLQHF. The DNA for the CDR3 is TGCAGTGCTAGGACAGGGGTAATTCAGCTCCAGCATTTT.